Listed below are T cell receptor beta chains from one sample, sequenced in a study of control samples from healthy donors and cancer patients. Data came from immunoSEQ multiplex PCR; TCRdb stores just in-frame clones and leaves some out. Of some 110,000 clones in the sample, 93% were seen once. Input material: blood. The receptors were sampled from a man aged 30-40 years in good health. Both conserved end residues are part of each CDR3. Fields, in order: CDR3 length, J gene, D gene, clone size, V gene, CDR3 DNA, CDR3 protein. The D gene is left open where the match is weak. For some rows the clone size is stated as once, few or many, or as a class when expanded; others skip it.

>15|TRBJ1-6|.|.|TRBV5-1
TGCGCCAGCAGCTTGGTTCAGGGAAATAATTCACCCCTCCACTTT
CASSLVQGNNSPLHF
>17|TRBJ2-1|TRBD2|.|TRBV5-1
TGCGCCAGCAGCTTGGTTATCCCTAGCGGGGGGAACAATGAGCAGTTCTTC
CASSLVIPSGGNNEQFF
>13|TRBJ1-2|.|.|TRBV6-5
TGTGCCAGCAGTACAGGGTTCAACTATGGCTACACCTTC
CASSTGFNYGYTF
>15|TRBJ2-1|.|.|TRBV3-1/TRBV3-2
TGTGCCAGCAGCCAAGAGATGACGGTATACAATGAGCAGTTCTTC
CASSQEMTVYNEQFF
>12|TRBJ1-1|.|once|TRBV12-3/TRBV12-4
TGTGCCAGCAGTTTGGTAGGCACTGAAGCTTTCTTT
CASSLVGTEAFF
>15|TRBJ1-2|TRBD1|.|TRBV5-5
TGTGCCAGCAGCACCGGACAGGGGGAAGTGTATGGCTACACCTTC
CASSTGQGEVYGYTF
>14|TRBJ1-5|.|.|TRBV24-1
TGTGCCACCAGTGTCTCAGGGACGGGTCAGCCCCAGCATTTT
CATSVSGTGQPQHF
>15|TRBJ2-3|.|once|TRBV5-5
TGTGCCAGCAGCCTACTCCGTTCCGAGGCGGATACGCAGTATTTT
CASSLLRSEADTQYF
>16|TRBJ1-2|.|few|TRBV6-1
TGTGCCAGCAGTGAACCGCAGGGTGCAGGGCAATATGGCTACACCTTC
CASSEPQGAGQYGYTF
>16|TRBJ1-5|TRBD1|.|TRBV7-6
TGTGCCAGCAGCGGCTCGGATGACAGGGGCAATCAGCCCCAGCATTTT
CASSGSDDRGNQPQHF
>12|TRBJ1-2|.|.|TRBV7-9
TGTGCCAGCATGCTGACAGGCGGGGGCTACACCTTC
CASMLTGGGYTF
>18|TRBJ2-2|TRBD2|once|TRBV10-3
TGTGCCATCAGTGATTCTTGGACTAGCGGGGCTTCCACCGGGGAGCTGTTTTTT
CAISDSWTSGASTGELFF
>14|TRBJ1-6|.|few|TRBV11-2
TGTGCCAGCAGCTCGGACAGCGCCTCTTCACCCCTCCACTTT
CASSSDSASSPLHF
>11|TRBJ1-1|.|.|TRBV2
TGTGCCACCCTGGGGAGGACTGAAGCTTTCTTT
CATLGRTEAFF
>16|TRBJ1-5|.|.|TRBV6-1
TGTGCCAGCAGTGAATTACCATCGGGGTACAATCAGCCCCAGCATTTT
CASSELPSGYNQPQHF
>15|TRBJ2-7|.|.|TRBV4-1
TGCGCCAGCAGCCAAGAAGGCCCTGGCTCCTACGAGCAGTACTTC
CASSQEGPGSYEQYF
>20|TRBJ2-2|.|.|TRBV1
TGCACCAGCAGCCCGATTCAACGGAAGCGGACGAACGCGAACACCGGGGAGCTGTTTTTT
CTSSPIQRKRTNANTGELFF
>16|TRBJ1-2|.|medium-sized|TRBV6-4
TGTGCCAGCAGCGCCCGGGGAGGGGATGGTGTCAATGGCTACACCTTC
CASSARGGDGVNGYTF
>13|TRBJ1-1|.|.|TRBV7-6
TGTGCCAGCAGCACACAGATGAACACTGAAGCTTTCTTT
CASSTQMNTEAFF
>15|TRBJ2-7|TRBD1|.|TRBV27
TGTGCCAGCAGCCCCGGGACAGGGGGGTCCTACGAGCAGTACTTC
CASSPGTGGSYEQYF
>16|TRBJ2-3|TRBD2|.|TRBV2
TGTGCCAGCAGTGTGGGACTAGCGGGGGGGATGGATACGCAGTATTTT
CASSVGLAGGMDTQYF
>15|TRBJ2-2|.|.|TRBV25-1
TGTGCCAGCAGTGAATATATGAGTGGCACCGGGGAGCTGTTTTTT
CASSEYMSGTGELFF
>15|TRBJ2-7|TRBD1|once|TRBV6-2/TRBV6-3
TGTGCCAGCAGCACCGACAGGGGCTCCTCCTACGAGCAGTACTTC
CASSTDRGSSYEQYF
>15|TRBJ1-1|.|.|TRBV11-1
TGTGCCAGCAGCTTAGATCGGGGCAGAGGTACTGAAGCTTTCTTT
CASSLDRGRGTEAFF
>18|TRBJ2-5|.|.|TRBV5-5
TGTGCCAGCAGCTTATACCCGGGTCTAAGGGACTCCCAAGAGACCCAGTACTTC
CASSLYPGLRDSQETQYF
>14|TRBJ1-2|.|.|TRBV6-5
TGTGCCAGCAGCCCCCGGGGGGGTAACTATGGCTACACCTTC
CASSPRGGNYGYTF
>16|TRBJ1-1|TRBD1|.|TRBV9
TGTGCCAGCAGCCCTCAGATGACAGGGCTGGGCACTGAAGCTTTCTTT
CASSPQMTGLGTEAFF
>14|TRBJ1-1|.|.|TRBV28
TGTGCCAGCAACCCGGGGTGGAAGTTGCCTGAAGCTTTCTTT
CASNPGWKLPEAFF
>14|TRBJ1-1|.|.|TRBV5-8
TGTGCCAGCAGCTTAGGGCGGTTGAACACTGAAGCTTTCTTT
CASSLGRLNTEAFF
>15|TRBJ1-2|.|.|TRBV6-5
TGTGCCAGCAGTTACTCCTTCGGGGCGGGGGATGGCTACACCTTC
CASSYSFGAGDGYTF
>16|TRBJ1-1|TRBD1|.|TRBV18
TGTGCCAGCTCATCGGGACAGACAAATCTAAACACTGAAGCTTTCTTT
CASSSGQTNLNTEAFF
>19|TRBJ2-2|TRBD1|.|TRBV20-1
TGCAGTGCTAGTTCCGGGACAGGGGTCTTCCAACCGAACACCGGGGAGCTGTTTTTT
CSASSGTGVFQPNTGELFF
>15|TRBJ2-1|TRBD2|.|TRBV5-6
TGTGCCAGCAGCTTGGGGCAGCGGGGGGGATATGAGCAGTTCTTC
CASSLGQRGGYEQFF
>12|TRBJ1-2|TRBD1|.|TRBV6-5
TGTGCCAGCAGGGACAGGGTCTATGGCTACACCTTC
CASRDRVYGYTF
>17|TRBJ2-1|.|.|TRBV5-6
TGTGCCAGCAGCTATACCCGATTACAGCAACTTTACAATGAGCAGTTCTTC
CASSYTRLQQLYNEQFF
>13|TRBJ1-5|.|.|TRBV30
TGTGCCTGGGACAACAATCGCAATCAGCCCCAGCATTTT
CAWDNNRNQPQHF
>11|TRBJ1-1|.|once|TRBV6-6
TGTGCCAGCAGTGCCCACACTGAAGCTTTCTTT
CASSAHTEAFF
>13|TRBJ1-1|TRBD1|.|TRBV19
TGTGCCAGTAGTAGGACAGGGGGTACTGAAGCTTTCTTT
CASSRTGGTEAFF
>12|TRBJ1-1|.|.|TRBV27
TGTGCCAGCAGTCGGCGGGCAGGTGAAGCTTTCTTT
CASSRRAGEAFF
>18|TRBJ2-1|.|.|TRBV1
TGCACCAGCAGCCACCCCACGGGGGCTAGCGGGGGGGCTAATGAGCAGTTCTTC
CTSSHPTGASGGANEQFF
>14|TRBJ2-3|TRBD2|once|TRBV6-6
TGTGCCAGCAAAGCGGGGGGGGGCACAGATACGCAGTATTTT
CASKAGGGTDTQYF
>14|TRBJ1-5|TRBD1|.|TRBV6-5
TGTGCCAGCAGGGGACAGGGTAGCAATCAGCCCCAGCATTTT
CASRGQGSNQPQHF
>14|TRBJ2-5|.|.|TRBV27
TGTGCCAGCAGTTCGCCAGGGGTCCCAGAGACCCAGTACTTC
CASSSPGVPETQYF
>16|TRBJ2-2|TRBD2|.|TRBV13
TGTGCCAGCAGCTTCGGGACTAGCGGGGGCACCGGGGAGCTGTTTTTT
CASSFGTSGGTGELFF
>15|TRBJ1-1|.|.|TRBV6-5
TGTGCCAACTCAACCGGGGGTGAGGGATACACTGAAGCTTTCTTT
CANSTGGEGYTEAFF
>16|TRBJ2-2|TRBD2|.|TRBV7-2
TGTGCCAGCAGCCCAACGGCTAGCGGTAACACCGGGGAGCTGTTTTTT
CASSPTASGNTGELFF
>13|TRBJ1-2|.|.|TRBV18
TGTGCCAGCTCACCACCGATGCAGGGTGGCTACACCTTC
CASSPPMQGGYTF
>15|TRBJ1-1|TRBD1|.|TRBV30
TGTGCCTGGAGTGTTCGGACAGGGGTGAACACTGAAGCTTTCTTT
CAWSVRTGVNTEAFF
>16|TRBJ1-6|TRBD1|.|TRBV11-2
TGTGCCAGCAGCTTACAGGGACAGAGCCCTAATTCACCCCTCCACTTT
CASSLQGQSPNSPLHF
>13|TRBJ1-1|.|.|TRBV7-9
TGTGCCAGCAGCCCCCCGGGAGGCTCGGGAGCTTTCTTT
CASSPPGGSGAFF
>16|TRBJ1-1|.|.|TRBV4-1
TGCGCCAGCAGCCCTGAGATACGCGGGGTGAGGACTGAAGCTTTCTTT
CASSPEIRGVRTEAFF
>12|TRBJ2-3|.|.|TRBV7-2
TGTGCCAGCAGCTTTTACGGGGATACGCAGTATTTT
CASSFYGDTQYF
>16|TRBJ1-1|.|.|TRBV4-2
TGTGCCAGCAGCCAAGATGGGGGCCGCGGGAACACTGAAGCTTTCTTT
CASSQDGGRGNTEAFF
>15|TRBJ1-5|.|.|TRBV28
TGTGCCAGCAGTTTAGTTGCAGGGATCGGTCAGCCCCAGCATTTT
CASSLVAGIGQPQHF
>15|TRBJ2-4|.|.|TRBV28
TGTGCCAGCAGTTCAGCTAGCTGGGCCAAAAACATTCAGTACTTC
CASSSASWAKNIQYF